This TCR beta chain was sequenced for a study of blood T cell repertoires in COVID-19. In the original processing: Reference gene primers were amplified, and this amplification served to estimate nucleated cell counts. The data were produced by immunoSEQ multiplex PCR, yet TCRdb's version contains in-frame clones alone and is incomplete. From that table come the V and J calls and clone size; the DNA was used to work out D and trimming. The sample lists 87,000 or so clones, about 90% occurring once. The V and J ends lost 7 bases and 1 base respectively, with 20 bases between them. CDR3 length equals 16 residues. CDR1 MNHNY and CDR2 SVGAGI come from the germline V gene (reference sequence).

The specimen was peripheral blood. This clonotype was sampled from a man in his late teens or twenties with COVID-19, enrolled during active disease. The chain has TRBV6-6 and TRBJ2-7, with D hard to call. The CDR3 loop reads CASTYEIGSLSYEQYF. CDR3 nucleotides: TGTGCCAGCACCTATGAGATTGGTTCTCTTTCCTACGAGCAGTACTTC.